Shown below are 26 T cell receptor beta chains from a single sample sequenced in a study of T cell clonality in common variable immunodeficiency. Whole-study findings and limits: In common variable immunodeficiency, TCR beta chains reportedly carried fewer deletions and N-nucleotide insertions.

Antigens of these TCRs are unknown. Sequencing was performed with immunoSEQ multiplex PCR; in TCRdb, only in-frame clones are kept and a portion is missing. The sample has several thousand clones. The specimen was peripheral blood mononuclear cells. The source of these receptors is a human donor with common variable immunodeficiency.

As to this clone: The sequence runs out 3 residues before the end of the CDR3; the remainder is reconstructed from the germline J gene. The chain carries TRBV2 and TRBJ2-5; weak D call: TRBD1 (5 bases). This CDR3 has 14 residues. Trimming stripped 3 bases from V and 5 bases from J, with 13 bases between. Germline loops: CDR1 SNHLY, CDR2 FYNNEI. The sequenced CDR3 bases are TGTGCCAGCAGTGAGGTTCAGGGTAGGGAGACC. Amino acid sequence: CASSEVQGRET. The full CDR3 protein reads CASSEVQGRETQYF.

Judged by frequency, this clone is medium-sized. CDR3 in amino acids: CASSRTSGSIDEQFF. The CDR3 bases that were read are TGTGCCAGTAGTAGGACTAGCGGGAGTATCGATGAG. The J gene is TRBJ2-1, the V gene TRBV19, with 13 bases lining up with TRBD2. With the read ending 3 residues before the CDR3 end, the germline J gene is used to fill in that end. The CDR3 runs 15 residues. CDR1 is LNHDA, CDR2 SQIVND, per germline (reference sequence). Trimming at V came to 4 bases and at J to 8 bases, leaving 5 bases not matched to a gene. Together with reference TRBV19 and TRBJ2-1, the CDR3 gives the full variable domain: DGGITQSPKYLFRKEGQNVTLSCEQNLNHDAMYWYRQDPGQGLRLIYYSQIVNDFQKGDIAEGYSVSREKKESFPLTVTSAQKNPTAFYLCASSRTSGSIDEQFFGPGTRLTVL.

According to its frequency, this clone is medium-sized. The CDR3 region is CASSANRGLDGYTF. Partial CDR3 DNA: TGTGCCAGCAGTGCAAACAGGGGGCTCGATGGC. V is TRBV2 and J is TRBJ1-2; 9 nucleotides align to TRBD1. The CDR3 end falls 3 residues outside the read, so it is completed with the germline J gene. The CDR3 covers 14 residues. The germline gives CDR1 SNHLY, CDR2 FYNNEI. With 4 bases clipped from V and 6 bases from J, the junction kept 6 bases outside the gene matches.

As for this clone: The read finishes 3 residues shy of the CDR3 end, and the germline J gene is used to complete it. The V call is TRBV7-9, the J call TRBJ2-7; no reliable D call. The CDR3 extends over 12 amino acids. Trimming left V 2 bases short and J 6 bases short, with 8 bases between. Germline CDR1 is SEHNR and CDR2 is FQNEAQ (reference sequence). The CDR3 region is CASSLQYAEQYF. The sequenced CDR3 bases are TGTGCCAGCAGCTTACAGTATGCCGAG.

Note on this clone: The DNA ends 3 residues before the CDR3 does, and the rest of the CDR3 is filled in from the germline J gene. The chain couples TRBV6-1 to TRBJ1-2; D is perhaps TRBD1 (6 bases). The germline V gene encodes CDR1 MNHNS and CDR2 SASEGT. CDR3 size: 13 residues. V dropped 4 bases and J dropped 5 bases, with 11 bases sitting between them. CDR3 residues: CASSAQGRYGYTF. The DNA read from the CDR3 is TGTGCCAGCAGTGCACAGGGTCGGTATGGC.

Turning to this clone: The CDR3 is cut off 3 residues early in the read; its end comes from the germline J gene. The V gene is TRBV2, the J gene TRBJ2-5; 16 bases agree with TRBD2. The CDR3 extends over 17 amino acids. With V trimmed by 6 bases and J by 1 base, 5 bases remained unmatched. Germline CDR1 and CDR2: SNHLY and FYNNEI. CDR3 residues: CASRVGLAGGLQETQYF. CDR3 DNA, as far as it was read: TGTGCCAGCAGAGTGGGACTAGCGGGAGGGCTCCAAGAGACC.

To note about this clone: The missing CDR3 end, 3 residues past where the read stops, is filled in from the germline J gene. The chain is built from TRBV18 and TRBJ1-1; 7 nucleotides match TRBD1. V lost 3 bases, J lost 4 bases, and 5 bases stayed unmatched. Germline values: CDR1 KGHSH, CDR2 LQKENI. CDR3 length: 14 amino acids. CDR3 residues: CASSPDRVATEAFF. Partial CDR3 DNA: TGTGCCAGCTCACCCGACAGGGTGGCCACTGAA.

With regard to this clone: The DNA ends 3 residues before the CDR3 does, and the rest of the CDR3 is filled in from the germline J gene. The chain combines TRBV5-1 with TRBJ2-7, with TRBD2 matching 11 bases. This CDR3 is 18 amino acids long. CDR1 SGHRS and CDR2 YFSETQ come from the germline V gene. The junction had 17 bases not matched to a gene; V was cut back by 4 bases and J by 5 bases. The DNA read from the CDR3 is TGCGCCAGCAGCGGCCGGGAGGTAGCGGGGGGGCTCCTCCACGAG. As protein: CASSGREVAGGLLHE. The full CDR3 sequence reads CASSGREVAGGLLHEQYF.

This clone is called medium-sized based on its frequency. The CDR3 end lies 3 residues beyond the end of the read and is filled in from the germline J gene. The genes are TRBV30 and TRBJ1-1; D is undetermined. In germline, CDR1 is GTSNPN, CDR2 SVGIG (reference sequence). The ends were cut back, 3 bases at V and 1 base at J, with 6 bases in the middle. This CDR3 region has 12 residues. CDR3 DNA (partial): TGTGCCTGGAGAAGGCAGAACACTGAA. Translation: CAWRRQNTE. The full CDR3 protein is CAWRRQNTEAFF. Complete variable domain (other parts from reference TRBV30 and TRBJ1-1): SQTIHQWPATLVQPVGSPLSLECTVEGTSNPNLYWYRQAAGRGLQLLFYSVGIGQISSEVPQNLSASRPQDRQFILSSKKLLLSDSGFYLCAWRRQNTEAFFGQGTRLTVV.

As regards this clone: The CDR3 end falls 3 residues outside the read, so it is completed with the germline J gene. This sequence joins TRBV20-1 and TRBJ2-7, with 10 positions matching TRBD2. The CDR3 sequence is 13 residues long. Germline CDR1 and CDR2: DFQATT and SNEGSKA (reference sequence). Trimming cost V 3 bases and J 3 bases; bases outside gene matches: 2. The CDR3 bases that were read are TGCAGTGCTAGGAGGACTAGCGGCTACGAG. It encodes CSARRTSGYE. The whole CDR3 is CSARRTSGYEQYF.

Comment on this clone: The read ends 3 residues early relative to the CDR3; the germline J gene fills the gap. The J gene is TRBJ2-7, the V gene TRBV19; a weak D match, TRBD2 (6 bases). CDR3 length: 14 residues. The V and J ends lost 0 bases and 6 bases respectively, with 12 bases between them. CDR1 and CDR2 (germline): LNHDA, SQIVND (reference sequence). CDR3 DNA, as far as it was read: TGTGCCAGTAGTATAGACGGGGACTCCGTCGAG. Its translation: CASSIDGDSVE. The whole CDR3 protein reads CASSIDGDSVEQYF.

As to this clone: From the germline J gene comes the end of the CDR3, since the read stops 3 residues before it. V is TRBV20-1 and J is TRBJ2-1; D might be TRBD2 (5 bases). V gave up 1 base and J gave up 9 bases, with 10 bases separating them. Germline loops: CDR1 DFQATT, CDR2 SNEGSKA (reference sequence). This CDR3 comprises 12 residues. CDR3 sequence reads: CSARVPRGEQFF. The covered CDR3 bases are TGCAGTGCTAGAGTCCCCCGGGGTGAG.

CDR3 residues: CASGGQRGVIEQFF. CDR3 bases read: TGTGCCAGCGGCGGGCAGCGGGGGGTCATTGAG. The J gene is TRBJ2-1, the V gene TRBV7-2; TRBD2 matches at 9 bases. The observed sequence ends 3 residues before the CDR3 terminus, with the missing tail filled in from the germline J gene. Looked up from germline, CDR1 is SGHTA and CDR2 is FQGNSA. This CDR3 has 14 residues. Germline trimming cut 8 bases from V and 9 bases from J; bases unmatched to any gene: 11.

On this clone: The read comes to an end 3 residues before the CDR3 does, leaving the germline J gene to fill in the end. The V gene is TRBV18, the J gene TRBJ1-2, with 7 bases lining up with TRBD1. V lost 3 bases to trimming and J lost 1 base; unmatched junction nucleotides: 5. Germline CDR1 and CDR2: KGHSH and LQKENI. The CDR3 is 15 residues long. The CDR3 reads CASSPWDSHNYGYTF. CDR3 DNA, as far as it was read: TGTGCCAGCTCACCCTGGGACAGCCATAACTATGGC.

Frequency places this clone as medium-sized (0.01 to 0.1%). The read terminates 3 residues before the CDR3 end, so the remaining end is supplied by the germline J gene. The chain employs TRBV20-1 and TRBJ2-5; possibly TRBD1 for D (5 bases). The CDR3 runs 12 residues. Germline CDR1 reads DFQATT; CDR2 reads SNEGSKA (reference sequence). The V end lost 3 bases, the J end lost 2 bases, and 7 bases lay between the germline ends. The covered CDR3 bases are TGCAGTGCTAGGGACATTCAAGAGACC. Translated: CSARDIQET. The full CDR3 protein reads CSARDIQETQYF.

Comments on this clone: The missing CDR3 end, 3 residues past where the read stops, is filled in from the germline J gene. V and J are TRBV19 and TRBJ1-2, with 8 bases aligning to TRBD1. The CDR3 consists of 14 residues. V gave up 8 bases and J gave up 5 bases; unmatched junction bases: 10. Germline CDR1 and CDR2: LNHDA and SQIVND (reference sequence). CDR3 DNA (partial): TGTGCCAGTTTAATGGACAGGGAGGGATATGGC. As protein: CASLMDREGYG. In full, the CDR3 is CASLMDREGYGYTF.

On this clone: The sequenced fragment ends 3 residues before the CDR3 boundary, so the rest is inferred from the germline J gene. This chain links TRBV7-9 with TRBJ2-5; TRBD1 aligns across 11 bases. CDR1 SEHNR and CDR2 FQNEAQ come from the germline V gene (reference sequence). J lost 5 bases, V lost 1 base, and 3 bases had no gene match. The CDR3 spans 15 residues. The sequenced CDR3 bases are TGTGCCAGCAGCTTAGGGACAGGGGGCGCGGAGACC. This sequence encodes CASSLGTGGAET. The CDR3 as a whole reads CASSLGTGGAETQYF.

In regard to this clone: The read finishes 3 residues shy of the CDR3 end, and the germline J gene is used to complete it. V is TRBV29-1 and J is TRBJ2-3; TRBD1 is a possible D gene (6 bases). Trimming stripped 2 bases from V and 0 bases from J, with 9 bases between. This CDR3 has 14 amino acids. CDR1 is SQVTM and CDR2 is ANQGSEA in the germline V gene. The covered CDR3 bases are TGCAGCGTTGAATTGGGGGCTAGCACAGATACG. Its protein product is CSVELGASTDT. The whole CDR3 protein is CSVELGASTDTQYF.

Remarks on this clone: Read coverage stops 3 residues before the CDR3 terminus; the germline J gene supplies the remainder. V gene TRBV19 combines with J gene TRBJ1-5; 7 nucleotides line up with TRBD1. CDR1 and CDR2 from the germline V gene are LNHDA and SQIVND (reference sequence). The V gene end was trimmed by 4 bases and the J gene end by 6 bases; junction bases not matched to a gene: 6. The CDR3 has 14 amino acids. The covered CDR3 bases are TGTGCCAGTAGTACGGACAGGAAGGGTCAGCCC. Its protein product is CASSTDRKGQP. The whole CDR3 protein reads CASSTDRKGQPQHF.

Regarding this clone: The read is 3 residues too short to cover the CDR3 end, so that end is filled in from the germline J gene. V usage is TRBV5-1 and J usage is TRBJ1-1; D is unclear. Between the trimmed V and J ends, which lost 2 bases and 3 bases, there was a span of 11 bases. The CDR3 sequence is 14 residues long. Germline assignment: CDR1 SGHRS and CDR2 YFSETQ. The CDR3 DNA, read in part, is TGCGCCAGCAGCTTCGCGGGGATCGACACTGAA. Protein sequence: CASSFAGIDTE. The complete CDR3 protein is CASSFAGIDTEAFF.

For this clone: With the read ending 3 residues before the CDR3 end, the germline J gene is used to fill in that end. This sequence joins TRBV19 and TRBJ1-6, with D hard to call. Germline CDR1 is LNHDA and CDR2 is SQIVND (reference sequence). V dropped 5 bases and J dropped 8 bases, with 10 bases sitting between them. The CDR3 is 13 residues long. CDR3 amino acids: CASSLQSYSPLHF. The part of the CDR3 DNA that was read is TGTGCCAGTAGTCTACAGTCCTATTCACCC.

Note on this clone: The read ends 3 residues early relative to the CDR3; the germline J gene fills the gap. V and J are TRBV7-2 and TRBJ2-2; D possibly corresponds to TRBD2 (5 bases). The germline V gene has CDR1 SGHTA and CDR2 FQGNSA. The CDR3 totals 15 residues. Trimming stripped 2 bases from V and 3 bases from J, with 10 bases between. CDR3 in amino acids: CASSLIIAYTGELFF. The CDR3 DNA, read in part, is TGTGCCAGCAGCTTAATCATAGCGTACACCGGGGAG.

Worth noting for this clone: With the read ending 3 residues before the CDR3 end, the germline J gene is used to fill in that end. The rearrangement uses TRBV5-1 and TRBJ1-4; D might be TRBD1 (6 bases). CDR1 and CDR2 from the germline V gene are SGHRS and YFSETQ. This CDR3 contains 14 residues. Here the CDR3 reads CASSLVTGEKELFF. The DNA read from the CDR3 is TGCGCCAGCAGCTTGGTGACAGGCGAAAAGGAA.

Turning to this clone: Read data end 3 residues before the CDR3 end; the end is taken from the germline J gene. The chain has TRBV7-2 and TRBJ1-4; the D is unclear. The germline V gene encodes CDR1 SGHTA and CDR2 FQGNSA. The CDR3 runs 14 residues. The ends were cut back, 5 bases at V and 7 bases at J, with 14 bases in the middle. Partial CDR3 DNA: TGTGCCAGCAGCCCCGGAGCACTAGGTGAAAAA. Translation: CASSPGALGEK. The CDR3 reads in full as CASSPGALGEKLFF.

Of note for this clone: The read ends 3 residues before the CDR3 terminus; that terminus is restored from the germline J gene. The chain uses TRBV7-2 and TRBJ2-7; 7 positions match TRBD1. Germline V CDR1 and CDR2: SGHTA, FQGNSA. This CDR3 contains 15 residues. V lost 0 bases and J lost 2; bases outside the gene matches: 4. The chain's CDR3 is CASSLAGQGAYEQYF. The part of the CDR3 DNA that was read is TGTGCCAGCAGCTTAGCGGGCCAGGGGGCCTACGAG.

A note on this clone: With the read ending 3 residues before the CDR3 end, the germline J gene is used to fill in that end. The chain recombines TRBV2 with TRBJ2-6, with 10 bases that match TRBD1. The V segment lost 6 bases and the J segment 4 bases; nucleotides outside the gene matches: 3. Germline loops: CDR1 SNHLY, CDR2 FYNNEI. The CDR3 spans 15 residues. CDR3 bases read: TGTGCCAGCAGGACAGGGGGCGCGGGGGCCAACGTC. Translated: CASRTGGAGANV. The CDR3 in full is CASRTGGAGANVLTF.